This T cell receptor (beta chain) comes out of a study of neoadjuvant nivolumab and ipilimumab in lung cancer (dated by TCRdb to 2019 to 2021). Context from the whole study: Nivolumab was administered intravenously at 3 mg/kg on days 1, 15 and 29, and in the combination arm ipilimumab 1 mg/kg was added on day 1 only. The study compared TCR repertoires in pretherapy (baseline) peripheral blood with TCR repertoires in tumors resected at surgery after neoadjuvant immune checkpoint blockade. For each study arm, the primary endpoint of the trial was the rate of major pathologic response (MPR) in the intention-to-treat population. The trial treated approximately 43 patients with operable NSCLC: some 23 were randomized to nivolumab monotherapy and about 20 to nivolumab plus ipilimumab. Matched pretherapy and resected tumor pairs were analyzed for seven patients, of whom four received nivolumab and three received nivolumab plus ipilimumab.

A remark on this clone: No cognate antigen has been identified for it. Base qualities were left out, and no much larger clone turns up one base away.

Broader findings and caveats from the paper: From pretherapy to surgery, tumor T-cell richness and clonality went up in three of three dual-therapy tumors, versus only two of four nivolumab-treated tumors. No significant correlation was found between TCR clonality and pathologic tumor regression, and only one major-pathologic-response sample was available for the clonality analysis. A small number of samples underwent TCR sequencing. Resected tumors had greater TCR richness and clonality than tumor-adjacent uninvolved lung, and increases were observed in more dual-therapy-treated tumors. Pretherapy blood TCR richness correlated positively with richness in tumors resected after neoadjuvant therapy (Spearman R of about 0.82).

The protocol used for the library was the immunoSEQ multiplex PCR assay. As for the authors' bioinformatics: Repertoires were summarized in terms of richness and clonality, and significantly expanded and contracted clones between pre- and post-therapy samples were identified. The source is immuneACCESS, and TCRdb retained only in-frame sequences with V and J called. Part of the clones is not carried over; for the studies checked, unresolved V genes explain less than half of this, and the remainder is unexplained. V and J calls and clone size are copied from that table; D and trimming were computed from the DNA. The sample table lists 25,000 to 35,000 clones, 80% to 95% of them with a count of one. The ten largest clones add up to 2.1% of the sample. Taken with the paper, the label for time point translates to: at surgical resection after neoadjuvant nivolumab +/- ipilimumab. The samples were taken from NEOSTAR, a phase 2 randomized trial in operable NSCLC that tested neoadjuvant nivolumab or nivolumab plus ipilimumab, followed by surgery.

The clonotype originates from an adult with non-small cell lung cancer. The specimen was peripheral blood, collected after neoadjuvant nivolumab, alone or with ipilimumab, at or shortly before surgery.

The CDR3 region reads CASSPSGYWTDTQYF. The nucleotides are TGTGCCAGCAGCCCTTCCGGGTATTGGACAGATACGCAGTATTTT. Recombination joined TRBV9 with TRBJ2-3, with an unclear D gene assignment. V sheds 4 bases and J sheds 3 bases, leaving 15 bases between their ends. The germline V gene gives CDR1 as SGDLS and CDR2 as YYNGEE. CDR3 length: 15 amino acids, cysteine to phenylalanine. The kept DNA is CDR3 alone, 45 bases in frame from the first base.